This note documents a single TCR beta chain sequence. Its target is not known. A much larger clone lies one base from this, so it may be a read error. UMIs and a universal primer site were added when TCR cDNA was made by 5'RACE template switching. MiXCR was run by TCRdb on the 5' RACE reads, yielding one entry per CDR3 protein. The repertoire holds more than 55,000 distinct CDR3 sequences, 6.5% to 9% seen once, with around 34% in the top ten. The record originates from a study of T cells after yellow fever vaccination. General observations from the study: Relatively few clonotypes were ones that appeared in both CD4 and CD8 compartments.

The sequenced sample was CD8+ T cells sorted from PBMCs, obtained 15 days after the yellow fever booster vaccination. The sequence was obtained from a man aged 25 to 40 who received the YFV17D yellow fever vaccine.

CDR3 nucleotide sequence: TGTGCCAGCCGCTTATGGTCCAGCGGGAGTGACACAGATACGCAGTATTTT. It translates to CASRLWSSGSDTDTQYF. The chain recombines TRBV7-2 with TRBJ2-3; TRBD2 aligns across 8 bases. This CDR3 is 17 amino acids long. Germline CDR1 reads SGHTA; CDR2 reads FQGNSA. The whole variable domain, filled in from reference TRBV7-2 and TRBJ2-3, reads GAGVSQSPSNKVTEKGKDVELRCDPISGHTALYWYRQSLGQGLEFLIYFQGNSAPDKSGLPSDRFSAERTGGSVSTLTIQRTQQEDSAVYLCASRLWSSGSDTDTQYFGPGTRLTVL.